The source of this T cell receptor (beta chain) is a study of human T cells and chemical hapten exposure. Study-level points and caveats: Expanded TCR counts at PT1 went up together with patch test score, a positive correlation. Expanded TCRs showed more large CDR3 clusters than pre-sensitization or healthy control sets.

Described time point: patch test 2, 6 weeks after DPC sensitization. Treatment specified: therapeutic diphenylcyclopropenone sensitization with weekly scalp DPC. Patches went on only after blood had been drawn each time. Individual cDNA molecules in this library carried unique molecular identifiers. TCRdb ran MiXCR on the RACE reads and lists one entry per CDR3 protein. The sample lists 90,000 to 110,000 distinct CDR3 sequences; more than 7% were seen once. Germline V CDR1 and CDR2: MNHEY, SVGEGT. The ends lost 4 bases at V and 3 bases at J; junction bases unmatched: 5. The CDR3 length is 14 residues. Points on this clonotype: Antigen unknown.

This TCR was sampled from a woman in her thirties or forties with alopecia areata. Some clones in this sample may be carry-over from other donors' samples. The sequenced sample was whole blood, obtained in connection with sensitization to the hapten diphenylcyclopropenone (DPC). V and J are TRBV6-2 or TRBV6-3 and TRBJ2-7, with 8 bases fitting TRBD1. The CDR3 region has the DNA TGTGCCAGCAGTTCGGGACAGGTCATCTACGAGCAGTACTTC. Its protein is CASSSGQVIYEQYF.